The 30 T cell receptor beta chains below all came from one sample that was sequenced in a study of identical twins. TCRdb recomputed calls from the 5' RACE reads with MiXCR, one row per CDR3 protein. The sample has around 490,000 distinct CDR3 sequences, over 12% seen once. These data are also associated with another study on yellow fever vaccine responses in identical twins.

Sequencing was carried out using CD4+ T cells sorted from blood. These receptors all come from a young woman in good health.

The rearrangement links TRBV12-3 or TRBV12-4 to TRBJ2-1; D unresolved. This CDR3 is 17 amino acids long. The germline V and J ends were trimmed by 2 bases and 6 bases, with 20 bases remaining between them. For the CDR3, the DNA is TGTGCCAGCAGTTTAAGGCCGGGTTCCCCCCTGTCCAATGAGCAGTTCTTC. It specifies CASSLRPGSPLSNEQFF.

This clonotype was seen a few times. The chain links TRBV4-2 to TRBJ2-7, with 11 nucleotides matching TRBD2. The CDR3 runs to 18 residues. Trimming cost V 0 bases and J 3 bases; bases outside gene matches: 10. Germline CDR1 is LGHNA and CDR2 is YNFKEQ. The CDR3 sequence: CASSQEISGRDWDYEQYF. The CDR3 DNA reads TGTGCCAGCAGCCAAGAGATTAGCGGGAGGGATTGGGACTACGAGCAGTACTTC.

Only a few counts were recorded for this clonotype. The rearrangement links TRBV3-1 to TRBJ2-5, with D possibly matching TRBD2 (5 bases). CDR3 length equals 18 residues. Germline assignment: CDR1 LGHDT and CDR2 YNNKEL (reference sequence). Deletions cut 0 bases from V and 3 bases from J, with 20 bases between. In DNA, the CDR3 is TGTGCCAGCAGCCAAGACTCAGCGGCCCGACGATGGGAAGAGACCCAGTACTTC. Residues: CASSQDSAARRWEETQYF.

There are a few counts of this clonotype. V usage is TRBV20-1 and J usage is TRBJ2-1; 13 nucleotides align to TRBD2. The germline V gene has CDR1 DFQATT and CDR2 SNEGSKA (reference sequence). CDR3 length equals 15 residues. Trimming took 5 bases from V and 7 from J; bases not matched to a gene: 8. Written as DNA, the CDR3 is TGCAGTGCTCGTAAACTAGCGGGGGGGCTTAATGAGCAGTTCTTC. The encoded protein is CSARKLAGGLNEQFF.

This clonotype was seen a handful of times. The gene calls are TRBV4-2 and TRBJ2-2; 8 nucleotides agree with TRBD2. The CDR3 sequence is 16 residues long. Germline values: CDR1 LGHNA, CDR2 YNFKEQ. V was clipped by 1 base and J by 2 bases; unmatched bases: 3. CDR3 DNA: TGTGCCAGCAGCCAAGCAGCGGGGGCCAACACCGGGGAGCTGTTTTTT. Translated, it gives CASSQAAGANTGELFF.

At least ten counts were recorded for this clonotype. V gene TRBV29-1 combines with J gene TRBJ2-5; possible D gene TRBD2, 5 bases. The germline V and J ends were trimmed by 7 bases and 4 bases, with 10 bases remaining between them. This CDR3 has 11 amino acids. CDR1 is SQVTM, CDR2 ANQGSEA, per germline. The CDR3, as DNA: TGCAGCGCCCGGGGTTCAGAGACCCAGTACTTC. Translated, it gives CSARGSETQYF.

The CDR3 nucleotides are TGTGCCACCAGTGGGTTTGAGGGAGGGCCGTCGGAGCTGTTTTTT. As protein: CATSGFEGGPSELFF. This sequence joins TRBV24-1 and TRBJ2-2; 7 nucleotides line up with TRBD2. This CDR3 has 15 residues. Germline loops: CDR1 KGHDR, CDR2 SFDVKD. Unmatched junction bases numbered 12, after V lost 5 bases and J lost 10 bases.

This clonotype was picked up many times. The junction and the germline gene differ at one end; a read error may be behind it. In DNA, the CDR3 is TGCGCCAGCAGCTACCTAGCGGGGGCTTACAATGAGCAGTTCTTC. It translates to CASSYLAGAYNEQFF. The J gene is TRBJ2-1, the V gene TRBV6-5, with 10 nucleotides matching TRBD2. The length of the CDR3 is 15 residues. Looked up from germline, CDR1 is MNHEY and CDR2 is SVGAGI.

This clonotype was found many times. The chain combines TRBV4-1 with TRBJ2-3; D perhaps matches TRBD2 (6 bases). Trimming shortened V by 3 bases and J by 4 bases, and 14 bases separated the two germline ends. The CDR3 spans 15 residues. Germline V gene data show CDR1 as MGHRA and CDR2 as YSYEKL. The CDR3 loop reads CASSQMGDFADTQYF. CDR3 nucleotides: TGCGCCAGCAGCCAGATGGGGGACTTCGCAGATACGCAGTATTTT.

The gene calls are TRBV12-5 and TRBJ1-4, with 8 bases matching TRBD1. Germline V gene lookup returns CDR1 LGHNT and CDR2 FRNRAP. J lost 8 bases, V lost 4 bases, and 12 bases had no gene match. CDR3 length equals 16 residues. This CDR3 is CASGSRQGAVGEKLFF. The CDR3 nucleotides are TGTGCTAGTGGTTCACGGCAGGGGGCGGTAGGGGAAAAACTGTTTTTT.

There are a few counts of this clonotype. V usage is TRBV7-9 and J usage is TRBJ2-3; 7 bases agree with TRBD1. V was clipped by 5 bases and J by 2 bases; unmatched bases: 10. CDR1 SEHNR and CDR2 FQNEAQ come from the germline V gene (reference sequence). The CDR3 length is 16 residues. The CDR3 spells CASSRLEQGFTDTQYF. For the CDR3, the DNA is TGTGCCAGCAGCCGGCTCGAACAGGGGTTCACAGATACGCAGTATTTT.

This clonotype was observed a handful of times. The J gene is TRBJ2-5, the V gene TRBV24-1; maybe TRBD1 (5 bases). CDR1 and CDR2 (germline): KGHDR, SFDVKD. V lost 4 bases and J lost 4, with 15 bases in between. The CDR3 consists of 15 residues. CDR3 protein: CATSEPRQRPETQYF. The CDR3 nucleotides read TGTGCCACCAGTGAACCCCGACAGCGACCAGAGACCCAGTACTTC.

This clonotype was counted a few times. The genes are TRBV6-1 and TRBJ2-4; D remains unclear. V lost 8 bases and J 2 bases, leaving 13 bases between the germline ends. This CDR3 has 14 residues. The germline V gene has CDR1 MNHNS and CDR2 SASEGT. The DNA of the CDR3 is TGTGCCAGCGCCGTGTCAGATCCCAAAAACATTCAGTACTTC. Protein product: CASAVSDPKNIQYF.

This clonotype was detected only a few times. The chain uses TRBV4-2 and TRBJ2-1, with D uncertain. Germline CDR1 LGHNA, CDR2 YNFKEQ. Trimming took 0 bases from V and 10 from J, leaving 16 bases between them. The CDR3 extends over 15 amino acids. CDR3 loop: CASSQDLPAAREQFF. In nucleotides, the CDR3 is TGTGCCAGCAGCCAAGATTTGCCTGCTGCGAGGGAGCAGTTCTTC.

This clonotype was seen at least ten times. The CDR3 protein is CASSPGPGSGPQHF. CDR3 bases: TGTGCCAGCAGCCCTGGGCCCGGGTCGGGTCCCCAGCATTTT. The rearrangement joins TRBV3-1 to TRBJ1-5; the D is unclear. CDR3 size: 14 residues. The V gene lost 4 bases and the J gene lost 10 bases, with 17 bases spanning the gap. Germline V gene lookup returns CDR1 LGHDT and CDR2 YNNKEL (reference sequence). Based on the CDR3 plus reference TRBV3-1 and TRBJ1-5, the full variable domain is DTAVSQTPKYLVTQMGNDKSIKCEQNLGHDTMYWYKQDSKKFLKIMFSYNNKELIINETVPNRFSPKSPDKAHLNLHINSLELGDSAVYFCASSPGPGSGPQHFGDGTRLSIL.

The chain recombines TRBV19 with TRBJ2-1; 9 bases align to TRBD2. The germline V gene has CDR1 LNHDA and CDR2 SQIVND (reference sequence). The CDR3 contains 17 residues. The V gene end was trimmed by 0 bases and the J gene end by 6 bases; junction bases not matched to a gene: 9. CDR3 coding DNA: TGTGCCAGTAGTATAGATCCGGGACTAGCTTTAACCAATGAGCAGTTCTTC. Protein sequence: CASSIDPGLALTNEQFF.

This clonotype was counted between two and nine times. CDR3 residues: CASSYMGGRVNEQFF. The CDR3 region has the DNA TGTGCCAGCAGTTACATGGGGGGCCGCGTCAATGAGCAGTTCTTC. The chain employs TRBV6-2 or TRBV6-3 and TRBJ2-1, with D perhaps matching TRBD1 or TRBD2 (6 bases each). Germline values: CDR1 MNHEY, CDR2 SVGEGT. Trimming took off 2 bases at V and 6 bases at J, with 14 bases between the two ends. This CDR3 spans 15 amino acids.

The chain combines TRBV3-1 with TRBJ2-2; D may be TRBD1 (5 bases). The V and J ends lost 0 bases and 1 base respectively, with 9 bases between them. The CDR3 extends over 16 amino acids. Germline assignment: CDR1 LGHDT and CDR2 YNNKEL (reference sequence). The CDR3 region is CASSQDRTGNTGELFF. The DNA for the CDR3 is TGTGCCAGCAGCCAAGATCGAACAGGGAACACCGGGGAGCTGTTTTTT.

This clonotype was observed a few times. This chain's CDR3 is CASSQVAGVPYNEQFF. CDR3 DNA sequence: TGCGCCAGCAGCCAAGTGGCAGGGGTACCCTACAATGAGCAGTTCTTC. The chain combines TRBV4-1 with TRBJ2-1; TRBD1 is a possible D gene (6 bases). V was pared by 1 base and J by 2 bases, with 12 bases between. This CDR3 region has 16 residues. Germline CDR1 and CDR2: MGHRA and YSYEKL.

This clonotype was seen a handful of times. V gene TRBV5-8 combines with J gene TRBJ2-2, with D possibly being TRBD1 (6 bases). The V end lost 4 bases, the J end lost 4 bases, and 17 bases lay between the germline ends. The CDR3 length is 16 residues. The V gene's germline CDR1 is SGHTS and CDR2 YDEGEE. The CDR3: CASSLGTRSGTGELFF. In nucleotides, the CDR3 is TGTGCCAGCAGCCTAGGGACACGGTCGGGCACCGGGGAGCTGTTTTTT.

This clonotype has a handful of counts. The CDR3 loop is CASSLEGFGSTDTQYF. The CDR3 DNA is TGTGCCAGCAGCTTAGAGGGGTTTGGGAGCACAGATACGCAGTATTTT. This chain connects TRBV7-3 to TRBJ2-3, with D perhaps matching TRBD1 or TRBD2 (5 bases each). The germline CDR1 and CDR2 sequences are SGHTA and FQGTGA. Deletions cut 2 bases from V and 0 bases from J, with 12 bases between. The CDR3 has 16 residues. Variable domain in full (rest from reference TRBV7-3 and TRBJ2-3): GAGVSQTPSNKVTEKGKYVELRCDPISGHTALYWYRQSLGQGPEFLIYFQGTGAADDSGLPNDRFFAVRPEGSVSTLKIQRTERGDSAVYLCASSLEGFGSTDTQYFGPGTRLTVL.

This clonotype has a handful of counts. The gene calls are TRBV27 and TRBJ2-1, with 8 positions matching TRBD1. This CDR3 region has 15 residues. After removal of 6 bases from V and 6 bases from J, the junction contained 10 bases not matched to a gene. CDR1 and CDR2 from the germline V gene are MNHEY and SMNVEV (reference sequence). CDR3 protein: CASSSGTGLSNEQFF. CDR3 bases: TGTGCCAGCAGCTCCGGGACAGGTCTTAGCAATGAGCAGTTCTTC.

The chain is built from TRBV14 and TRBJ2-3, with 14 bases fitting TRBD2. The ends lost 1 base at V and 6 bases at J; junction bases unmatched: 6. CDR3 length: 17 amino acids. In germline, CDR1 is SGHDN, CDR2 FVKESK. DNA of the CDR3: TGTGCCAGCAGCCAAGTGGGGACTAGCGGGAGTTCGGATACGCAGTATTTT. It specifies CASSQVGTSGSSDTQYF. Full variable domain (remainder filled in from reference TRBV14 and TRBJ2-3): EAGVTQFPSHSVIEKGQTVTLRCDPISGHDNLYWYRRVMGKEIKFLLHFVKESKQDESGMPNNRFLAERTGGTYSTLKVQPAELEDSGVYFCASSQVGTSGSSDTQYFGPGTRLTVL.

On this clonotype: The CDR3 does not close with the conserved phenylalanine or tryptophan, likely indicating a read error. This sequence joins TRBV5-1 and TRBJ2-1, with 8 bases lining up with TRBD2. V shed 0 bases, J shed 6 bases, and the junction held 5 bases outside the gene matches. Germline CDR1 and CDR2: SGHRS and YFSETQ. The CDR3 totals 15 residues. The DNA of the CDR3 is TGCGCCAGCAGCTTGGGGACTAGCAGCCTCAATGAGCAGTTCTCC. As protein: CASSLGTSSLNEQFS.

The chain employs TRBV29-1 and TRBJ2-6; 12 nucleotides agree with TRBD2. Losses at the gene ends were 6 bases for V and 4 bases for J; bases not matched to a gene: 4. The CDR3 length is 15 residues. The V gene's germline CDR1 is SQVTM and CDR2 ANQGSEA. The CDR3 DNA is TGCAGCGTAGGACTAGCGGGACTCGGGGCCAACGTCCTGACTTTC. It translates to CSVGLAGLGANVLTF.

Only a few counts were recorded for this clonotype. The CDR3 DNA reads TGTGCCAGCAGCAGGGGACTAGCCGGGAACAATGAGCAGTTCTTC. Amino acids: CASSRGLAGNNEQFF. The chain recombines TRBV3-1 with TRBJ2-1, with 9 bases matching TRBD2. The junction had 7 bases not matched to a gene; V was cut back by 5 bases and J by 5 bases. This CDR3 comprises 15 residues. From germline, CDR1 is LGHDT and CDR2 YNNKEL (reference sequence).

The genes are TRBV4-1 and TRBJ2-1; 11 nucleotides agree with TRBD2. Trimming took 4 bases from V and 1 from J; bases not matched to a gene: 15. CDR1 MGHRA and CDR2 YSYEKL come from the germline V gene. The CDR3 contains 20 residues. The CDR3 reads CASSRTVTSGKFRSYNEQFF. The CDR3 coding sequence is TGCGCCAGCAGCCGAACCGTGACTAGCGGGAAATTTAGATCCTACAATGAGCAGTTCTTC.

This CDR3 is CATRAGGVGNTIYF. The DNA of the CDR3 is TGTGCCACCAGAGCAGGGGGCGTAGGAAACACCATATATTTT. The genes are TRBV24-1 and TRBJ1-3; 8 nucleotides agree with TRBD1. CDR1 KGHDR and CDR2 SFDVKD come from the germline V gene. The CDR3 extends over 14 amino acids. Losses at the gene ends were 7 bases for V and 4 bases for J; bases not matched to a gene: 5.

The J gene is TRBJ1-1, the V gene TRBV20-1; 8 nucleotides line up with TRBD1. Germline CDR1 is DFQATT and CDR2 is SNEGSKA (reference sequence). With V trimmed by 1 base and J by 1 base, 2 bases remained unmatched. This CDR3 has 14 amino acids. The CDR3 nucleotides are TGCAGTGCTAGAGTTGGGACAGGGAACACTGAAGCTTTCTTT. This translates into CSARVGTGNTEAFF.

This clonotype showed up just a few times. The J gene is TRBJ2-3, the V gene TRBV12-3 or TRBV12-4, with D tentatively TRBD1 (5 bases). Trimming stripped 1 base from V and 0 bases from J, with 20 bases between. CDR3 length: 19 residues. CDR3 DNA sequence: TGTGCCAGCAGTTTAGATCCCCTAAGGGGAAGATCTAGCACAGATACGCAGTATTTT. Translation: CASSLDPLRGRSSTDTQYF.